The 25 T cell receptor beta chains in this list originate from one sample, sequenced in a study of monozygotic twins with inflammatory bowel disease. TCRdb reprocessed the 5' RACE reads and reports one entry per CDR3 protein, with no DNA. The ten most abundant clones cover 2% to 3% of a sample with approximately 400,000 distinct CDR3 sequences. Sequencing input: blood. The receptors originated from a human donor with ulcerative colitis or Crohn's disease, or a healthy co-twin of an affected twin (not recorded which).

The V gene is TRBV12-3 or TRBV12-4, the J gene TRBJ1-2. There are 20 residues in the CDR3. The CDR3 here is CASSLFHLLAGEEFNYGYTF.

The CDR3: CSVVGGQLGYEQYF. J is TRBJ2-7 and V is TRBV29-1; with no DNA, the TCRdb D assignment of TRBD1 cannot be verified. Germline CDR1 SQVTM, CDR2 ANQGSEA. The CDR3 runs 14 residues.

The CDR3 here is CASSSGQGNIYEQFF. The chain combines TRBV5-1 with TRBJ2-1; the TCRdb call, TRBD1, lacks DNA for checking. CDR3 length: 15 amino acids. The germline gives CDR1 SGHRS, CDR2 YFSETQ.

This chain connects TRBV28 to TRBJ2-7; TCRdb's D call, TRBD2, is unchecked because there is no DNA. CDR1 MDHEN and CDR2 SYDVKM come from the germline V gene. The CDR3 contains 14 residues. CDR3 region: CASRSAVGSYEQYF.

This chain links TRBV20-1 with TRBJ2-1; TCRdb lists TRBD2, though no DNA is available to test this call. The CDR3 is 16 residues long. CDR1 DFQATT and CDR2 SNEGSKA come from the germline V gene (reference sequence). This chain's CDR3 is CSARVTAGGIKNEQFF.

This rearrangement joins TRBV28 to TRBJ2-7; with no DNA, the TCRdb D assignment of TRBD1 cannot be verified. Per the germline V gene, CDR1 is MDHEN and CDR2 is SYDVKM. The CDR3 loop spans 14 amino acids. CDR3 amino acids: CASSLWGDNYEQYF.

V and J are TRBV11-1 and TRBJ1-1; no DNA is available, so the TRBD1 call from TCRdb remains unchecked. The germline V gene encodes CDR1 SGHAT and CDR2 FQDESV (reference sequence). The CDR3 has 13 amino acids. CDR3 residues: CASSLWDSQEAFF. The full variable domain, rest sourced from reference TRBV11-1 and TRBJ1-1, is EAEVAQSPRYKITEKSQAVAFWCDPISGHATLYWYRQILGQGPELLVQFQDESVVDDSQLPKDRFSAERLKGVDSTLKIQPAELGDSAMYLCASSLWDSQEAFFGQGTRLTVV.

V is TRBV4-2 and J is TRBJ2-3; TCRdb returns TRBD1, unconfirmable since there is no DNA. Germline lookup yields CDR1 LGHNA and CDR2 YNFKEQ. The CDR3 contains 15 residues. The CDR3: CASSRGGADTDTQYF.

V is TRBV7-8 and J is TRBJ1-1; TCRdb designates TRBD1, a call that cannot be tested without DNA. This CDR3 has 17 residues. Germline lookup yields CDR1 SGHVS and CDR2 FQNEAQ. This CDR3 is CASSSGQGGRVITEAFF.

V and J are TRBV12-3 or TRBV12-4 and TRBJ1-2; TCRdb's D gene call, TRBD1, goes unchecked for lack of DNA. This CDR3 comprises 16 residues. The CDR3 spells CASSLATGGLPYGYTF.

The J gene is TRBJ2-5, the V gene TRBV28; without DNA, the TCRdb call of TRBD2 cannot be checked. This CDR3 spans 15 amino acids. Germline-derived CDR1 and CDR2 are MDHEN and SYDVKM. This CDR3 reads CASSSGGSGRETQYF.

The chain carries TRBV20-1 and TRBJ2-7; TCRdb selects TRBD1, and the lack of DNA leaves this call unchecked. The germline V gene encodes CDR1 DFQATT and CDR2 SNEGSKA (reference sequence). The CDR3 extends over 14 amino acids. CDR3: CSALNTGGSYEQYF.

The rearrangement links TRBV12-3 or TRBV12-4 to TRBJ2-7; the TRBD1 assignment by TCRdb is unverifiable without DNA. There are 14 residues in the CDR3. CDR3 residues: CASSSRAASFEQYF.

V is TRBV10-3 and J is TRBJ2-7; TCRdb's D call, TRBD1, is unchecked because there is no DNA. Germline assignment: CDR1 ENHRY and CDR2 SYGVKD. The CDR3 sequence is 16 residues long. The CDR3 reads CAISEGPGTGVNEQYF.

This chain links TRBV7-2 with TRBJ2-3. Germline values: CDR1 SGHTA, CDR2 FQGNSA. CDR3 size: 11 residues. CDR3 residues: CASSPTLLQYF.

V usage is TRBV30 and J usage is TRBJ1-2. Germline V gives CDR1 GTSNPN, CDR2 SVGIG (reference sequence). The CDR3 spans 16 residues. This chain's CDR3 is CAWSVWGSGPNYGYTF.

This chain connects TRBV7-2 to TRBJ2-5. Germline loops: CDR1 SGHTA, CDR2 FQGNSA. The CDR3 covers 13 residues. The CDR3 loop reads CASSLRGRETQYF. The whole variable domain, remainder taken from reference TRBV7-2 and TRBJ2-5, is GAGVSQSPSNKVTEKGKDVELRCDPISGHTALYWYRQSLGQGLEFLIYFQGNSAPDKSGLPSDRFSAERTGGSVSTLTIQRTQQEDSAVYLCASSLRGRETQYFGPGTRLLVL.

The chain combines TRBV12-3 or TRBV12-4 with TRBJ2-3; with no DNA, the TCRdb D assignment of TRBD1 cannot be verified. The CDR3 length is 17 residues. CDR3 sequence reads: CASSFNGGPPSTDTQYF.

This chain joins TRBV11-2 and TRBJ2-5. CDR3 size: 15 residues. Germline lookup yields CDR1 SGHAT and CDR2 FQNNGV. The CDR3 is CASSSRLGSDETQYF. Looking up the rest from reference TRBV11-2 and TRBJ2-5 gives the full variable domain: EAGVAQSPRYKIIEKRQSVAFWCNPISGHATLYWYQQILGQGPKLLIQFQNNGVVDDSQLPKDRFSAERLKGVDSTLKIQPAKLEDSAVYLCASSSRLGSDETQYFGPGTRLLVL.

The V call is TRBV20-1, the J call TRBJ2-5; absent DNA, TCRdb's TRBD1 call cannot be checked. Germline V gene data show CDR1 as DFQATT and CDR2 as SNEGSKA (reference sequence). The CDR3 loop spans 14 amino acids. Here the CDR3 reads CSADGTGGKETQYF.

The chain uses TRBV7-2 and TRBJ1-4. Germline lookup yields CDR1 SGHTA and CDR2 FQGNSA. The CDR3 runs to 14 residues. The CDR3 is CASSLAGRTEKLFF.

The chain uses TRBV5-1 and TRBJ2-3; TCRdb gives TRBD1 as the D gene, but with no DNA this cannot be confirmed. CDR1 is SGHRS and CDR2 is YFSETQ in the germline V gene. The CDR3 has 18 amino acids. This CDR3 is CASSLDSRTGSSTDTHYF.

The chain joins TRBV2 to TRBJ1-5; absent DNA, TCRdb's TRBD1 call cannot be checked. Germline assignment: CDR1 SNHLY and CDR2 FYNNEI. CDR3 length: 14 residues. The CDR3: CASRWGRGNQPQHF.

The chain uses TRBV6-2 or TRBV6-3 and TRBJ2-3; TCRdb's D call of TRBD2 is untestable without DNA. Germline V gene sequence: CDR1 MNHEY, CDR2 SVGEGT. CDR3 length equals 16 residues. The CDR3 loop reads CASSPYRAGGPDTQYF.

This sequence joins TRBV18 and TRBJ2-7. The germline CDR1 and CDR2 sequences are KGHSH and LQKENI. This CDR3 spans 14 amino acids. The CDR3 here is CASSRTTGPYEQYF. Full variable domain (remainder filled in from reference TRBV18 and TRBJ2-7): NAGVMQNPRHLVRRRGQEARLRCSPMKGHSHVYWYRQLPEEGLKFMVYLQKENIIDESGMPKERFSAEFPKEGPSILRIQQVVRGDSAAYFCASSRTTGPYEQYFGPGTRLTVT.